This record covers a single T cell receptor beta chain. The data were taken from a study of blood T cells in healthy people across ages. Sample-barcoded 5' priming and a J-beta primer mix drove a second PCR of roughly 7 to 11 cycles. MiXCR, applied by TCRdb to the 5' RACE reads, yields one record per CDR3 protein. The repertoire holds approximately 770,000 distinct CDR3 sequences, roughly 50% seen once, with 20% to 25% in the top ten. CDR3 length equals 17 residues. This TCR derives from a man aged 25-40 years in good health. The sequenced material came from blood. J is TRBJ2-7 and V is TRBV21-1; TRBD2, the table's D call, was not compared with the DNA. TRBV21-1 is tagged as a pseudogene. The CDR3 sequence: CASSLRRLAVNSYEQYF. The CDR3 coding sequence is TGTGCCAGCAGCTTAAGGAGACTAGCGGTAAATTCCTACGAGCAGTACTTC.